This TCR beta chain was observed in a study of blood T cell repertoires in COVID-19. Study details: Sources were T cells, B-cell-depleted T cells, or PBMCs; the material itself was cDNA or gDNA.

The repertoire was sequenced with immunoSEQ multiplex PCR; TCRdb's copy has only in-frame clones and lacks some. The sample lists about 60,000 clones, around 89% occurring once. Sequenced input: peripheral blood. This receptor was identified in an older woman with active COVID-19.

For the CDR3, the DNA is TGCAGTGCTAGTCAAGCTAGCGGCCTGTACAATGAGCAGTTCTTC. Translation gives CSASQASGLYNEQFF. V and J are TRBV20-1 and TRBJ2-1; TRBD2 matches at 7 bases. Germline CDR1 is DFQATT and CDR2 is SNEGSKA (reference sequence). The V and J ends lost 3 bases and 4 bases, in that order; junction bases with no gene match: 9. This CDR3 contains 15 residues.